The entry below describes one T cell receptor beta chain. Its antigen is not known. This entry is derived from a study of cytomegalovirus exposure and HLA in healthy donors. In germline, CDR1 is LNHNV, CDR2 YYDKDF (reference sequence). The V end was cut by 1 base, the J end by 4 bases, with 13 bases between. The CDR3 has 15 amino acids. Study observations and caveats: More clonal expansion characterized HLA-associated TCR beta chains than equally common others in a later analysis. Excluded were some V segments that proved indistinguishable, including TRBV6-2 and TRBV6-3. Donors were assumed by presence/absence analyses to have roughly uniform sequencing depth.

The PCR had 60 Vbeta and 13 Jbeta primers. The repertoire was sequenced with immunoSEQ multiplex PCR; TCRdb's copy has only in-frame clones and lacks some. The sample lists some 190,000 clones; 75% to 80% were seen once. The chain has TRBV15 and TRBJ1-1, with D possibly matching TRBD1 (6 bases). The sequence was collected from a female donor in good health and CMV-seronegative. The sequencing sample was made of PBMCs. CDR3 in amino acids: CATSRGQGKGTEAFF. For the CDR3, the DNA is TGTGCCACCAGCAGAGGGCAGGGGAAGGGCACTGAAGCTTTCTTT. Complete variable domain (other parts from reference TRBV15 and TRBJ1-1): DAMVIQNPRYQVTQFGKPVTLSCSQTLNHNVMYWYQQKSSQAPKLLFHYYDKDFNNEADTPDNFQSRRPNTSFCFLDIRSPGLGDTAMYLCATSRGQGKGTEAFFGQGTRLTVV.